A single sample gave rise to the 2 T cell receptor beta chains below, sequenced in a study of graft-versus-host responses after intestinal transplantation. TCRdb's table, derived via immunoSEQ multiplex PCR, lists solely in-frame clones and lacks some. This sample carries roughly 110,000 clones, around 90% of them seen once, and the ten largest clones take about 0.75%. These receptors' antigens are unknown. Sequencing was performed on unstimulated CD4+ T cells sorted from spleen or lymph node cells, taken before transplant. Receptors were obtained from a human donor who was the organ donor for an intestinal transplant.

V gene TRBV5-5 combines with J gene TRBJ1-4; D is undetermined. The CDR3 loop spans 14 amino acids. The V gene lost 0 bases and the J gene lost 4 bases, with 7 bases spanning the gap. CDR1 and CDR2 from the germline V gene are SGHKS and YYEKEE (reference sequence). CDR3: CASSLEVFNEKLFF. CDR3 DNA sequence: TGTGCCAGCAGCTTGGAGGTATTTAATGAAAAACTGTTTTTT.

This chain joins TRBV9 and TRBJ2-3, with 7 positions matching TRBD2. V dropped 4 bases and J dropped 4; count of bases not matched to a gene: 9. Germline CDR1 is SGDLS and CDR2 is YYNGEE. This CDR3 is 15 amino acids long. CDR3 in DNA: TGTGCCAGCAGCCCGTCGGTCCGGGGGGCAGATACGCAGTATTTT. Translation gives CASSPSVRGADTQYF.